This TCR beta chain was observed in a study of beta chain features in type 1 diabetes (dated 2018 in TCRdb). About the investigation overall: Patients and healthy donors did not differ in mean age, gender distribution, total cell number or subset yield. A total of 107,917,701 sorted cells were examined across all samples, and the number of cells per subset was strongly correlated with RNA yield. The study compared the TCRB repertoires of sorted circulating CD4+ T cell subsets in recently diagnosed type 1 diabetes patients with those in matched healthy donors. Regulatory and stem cell-like memory subsets were obtained from only 8 patients and roughly 8 healthy donors, while naive and central memory subsets were obtained from all 30 or so donors. Study-wide conclusions, independent of this receptor: Naive, central memory and regulatory TCRB repertoires appeared more similar among patients than among healthy donors. Because small numbers of individuals were included in the HLA sub-analyses, any influence of HLA type on TCRB rearrangement was left unresolved. Type 1 diabetes patients showed a moderate but significant shortening of TCRB CDR3 length in all four CD4+ subsets. Shorter templates might have been favored by PCR, but patient and control samples were amplified and corrected together, so both groups would have been affected equally by any skew. Fewer insertions and more nucleotide deletions at VDJ recombination sites were observed in patients with type 1 diabetes, implying thymic rearrangement abnormalities. Because cDNA was sequenced instead of genomic DNA, activated cells with high expression could be over-represented, although the groups did not differ in activation or CD3 levels.

The High Capacity cDNA Reverse Transcription Kit was used to reverse transcribe all of the isolated RNA, meaning that expressed TCRB transcripts were what got sequenced. Deep immunoSEQ sequencing was applied to naive, central memory and regulatory T cell samples, giving an average of roughly 3.5 million total reads per sample. Sorted cells were lysed in RLT buffer, and RNA was extracted using DNase-treated RNeasy Micro or Mini kits according to cell number. Each cell subset was processed on its own to prevent cross-contamination, while patient and healthy donor samples were processed together. The immunoSEQ multiplex PCR was used to amplify TCRB sequences from cDNA, yielding 87-bp fragments that span the CDR3 region. Amplicons were sequenced on the Illumina HiSeq platform. In the authors' own workflow: Synthetic template baselines were used to correct PCR bias computationally, reads within Hamming distance 2 were collapsed, and singletons that could not be merged were discarded. By aligning reads against IMGT, V, D and J genes, CDR3 length, and insertions or deletions at six rearrangement sites were assigned. Within each subset, clonotype counts were normalized to the number of sorted cells before true diversity and Gini coefficients were calculated with the tcR R package. The overlap coefficient, calculated on TCRB nucleotide sequences, was used to quantify repertoire sharing. Out-of-frame TCRB sequences from naive cells were analyzed as a proxy for the pre-selection repertoire. Held by TCRdb, this immuneACCESS table contains in-frame sequences only and omits some clones. Under half of the omission traces to an unresolved V gene where checked; the cause of the rest is unknown. V, J and clone size are those of that table, while D and trimming were read from the DNA. The sample table contains about 900,000 clones; only one count was recorded for roughly 15% of them. 0.02% to 0.025% of the sample lies in the top ten.

A single peripheral blood draw of 90 to 150 mL on average was collected from each donor into heparinised tubes. Naive, central memory, regulatory and stem cell-like memory CD4+ T cells were sorted on a BD FACSAria II using a panel including CD45RO, CCR7, CD25, CD127, CD95 and CD27. A purity above 95% was achieved for all sorted populations. PBMCs were isolated immediately by Lymphoprep density gradient centrifugation and stained directly without culture. To minimize batch effects, samples were stained and sorted in pairs, one healthy donor with one patient per experiment. As for this clone: It lacks a known antigen. No qualities accompany the bases; no much larger clone lies one base away.

This TCR was recovered from a woman in her late teens or twenties in good health. The sample comprised naive CD4+ T cells from blood. The cell subset or site label corresponds to: true naive CD4+ T cells.

In nucleotides, the sequence is TGTGCCAGCAGTCCCCAACCAGAACAAGCCTGGGGCCGAGACAGGGGAAAAGAGACCCAGTACTTC. It encodes CASSPQPEQAWGRDRGKETQYF. Recombination joined TRBV28 with TRBJ2-5; 8 of the junction bases match TRBD1. Sequences MDHEN (CDR1) and SYDVKM (CDR2) are obtained from the germline V gene. From the cysteine through the phenylalanine, the CDR3 covers 22 amino acids. The CDR3 DNA has 66 bases and is translated from base 1. V is cut back by 5 bases and J by 3 bases, with 29 bases in the junction unmatched.